This T cell receptor beta chain was sequenced for a study of blood T cell repertoires in COVID-19. Overall study: Collection of acute and convalescent COVID-19 samples took place in the United States, Italy and Spain.

Across about two dozen US areas, participants ranged in age from about 18 to 90 years. Participant-given clinical history determined each cohort assignment. Resolution of symptoms, clearance, or two negative PCRs was present in recovered Cohort 3 donors. This clone has a single count. The data were produced by immunoSEQ multiplex PCR, yet TCRdb's version contains in-frame clones alone and is incomplete. The data show some 320,000 clones, with roughly 86% seen just once and approximately 5.3% held by the top ten. The germline V gene has CDR1 SGHKS and CDR2 YYEKEE (reference sequence). J gave up 3 bases and V 4 bases, and 14 bases lay outside the gene matches. The length of the CDR3 is 18 residues.

This TCR was sampled from a woman aged 25-40 years who had recovered from COVID-19. Specimen: PBMCs or T cells enriched from blood (not recorded which). J is TRBJ2-5 and V is TRBV5-5; 11 bases are shared with TRBD2. CDR3 loop: CASSNGTSGIELKETQYF. The CDR3 nucleotides are TGTGCCAGCAGCAACGGGACTAGCGGAATTGAATTAAAAGAGACCCAGTACTTC.